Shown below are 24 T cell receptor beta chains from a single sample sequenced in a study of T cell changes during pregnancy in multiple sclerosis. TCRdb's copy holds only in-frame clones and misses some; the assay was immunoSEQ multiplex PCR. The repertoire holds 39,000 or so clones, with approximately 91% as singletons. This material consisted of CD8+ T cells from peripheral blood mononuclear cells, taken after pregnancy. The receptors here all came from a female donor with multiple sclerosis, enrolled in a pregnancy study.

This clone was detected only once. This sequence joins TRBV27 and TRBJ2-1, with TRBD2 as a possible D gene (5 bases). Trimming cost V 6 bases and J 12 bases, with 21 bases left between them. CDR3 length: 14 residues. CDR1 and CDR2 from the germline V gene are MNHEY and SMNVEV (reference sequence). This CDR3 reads CASRPAAVLVGQFF. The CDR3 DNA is TGTGCCAGCAGGCCCGCGGCGGTACTAGTTGGGCAGTTCTTC.

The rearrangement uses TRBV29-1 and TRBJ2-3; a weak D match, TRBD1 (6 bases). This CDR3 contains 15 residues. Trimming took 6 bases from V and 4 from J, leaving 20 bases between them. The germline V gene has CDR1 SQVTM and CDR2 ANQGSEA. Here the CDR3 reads CSVSGAAGAADTQYF. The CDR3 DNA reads TGCAGCGTCTCCGGGGCGGCAGGGGCGGCAGATACGCAGTATTTT.

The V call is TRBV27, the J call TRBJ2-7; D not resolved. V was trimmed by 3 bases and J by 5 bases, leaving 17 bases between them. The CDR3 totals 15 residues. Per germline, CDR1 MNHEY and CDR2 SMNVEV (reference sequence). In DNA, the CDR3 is TGTGCCAGCAGTTTCCGGTCCCACGAGCACCACGAGCAGTACTTC. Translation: CASSFRSHEHHEQYF.

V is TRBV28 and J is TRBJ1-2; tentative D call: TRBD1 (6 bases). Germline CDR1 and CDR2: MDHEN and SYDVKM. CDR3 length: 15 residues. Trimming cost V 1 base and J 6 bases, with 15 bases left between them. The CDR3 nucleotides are TGTGCCAGCAGTTTATCAAGCAGGGGAGCGAATGGCTACACCTTC. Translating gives CASSLSSRGANGYTF.

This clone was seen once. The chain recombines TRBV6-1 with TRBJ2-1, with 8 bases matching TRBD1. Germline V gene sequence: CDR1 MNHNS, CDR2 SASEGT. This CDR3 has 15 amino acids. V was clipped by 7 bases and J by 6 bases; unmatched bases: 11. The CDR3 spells CASTPGTGVPNEQFF. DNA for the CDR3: TGTGCCAGCACTCCCGGGACAGGCGTCCCCAATGAGCAGTTCTTC.

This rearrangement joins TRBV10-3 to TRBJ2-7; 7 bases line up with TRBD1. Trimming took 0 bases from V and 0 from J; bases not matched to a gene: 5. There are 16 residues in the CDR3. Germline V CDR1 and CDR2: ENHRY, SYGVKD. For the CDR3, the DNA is TGTGCCATCAGTGAGTCGGAGACAGGGAGCTCCTACGAGCAGTACTTC. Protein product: CAISESETGSSYEQYF.

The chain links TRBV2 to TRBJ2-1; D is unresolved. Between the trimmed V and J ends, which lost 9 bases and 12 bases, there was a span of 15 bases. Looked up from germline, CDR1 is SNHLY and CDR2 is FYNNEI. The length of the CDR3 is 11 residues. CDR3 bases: TGTGCCAGTCCCCCCAGCGAGATGCAGTTCTTC. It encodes CASPPSEMQFF.

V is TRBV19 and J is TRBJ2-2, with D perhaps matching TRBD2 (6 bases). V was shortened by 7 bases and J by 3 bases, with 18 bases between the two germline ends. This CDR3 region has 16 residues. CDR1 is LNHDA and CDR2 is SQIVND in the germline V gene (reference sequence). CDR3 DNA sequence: TGTGCCAGTAACAAGAAGAGGGAGGATTACACCGGGGAGCTGTTTTTT. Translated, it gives CASNKKREDYTGELFF.

For the CDR3, the DNA is TGTGCCAGCAACCCTTCGGGGAAGAGCACAGATACGCAGTATTTT. It translates to CASNPSGKSTDTQYF. This chain connects TRBV9 to TRBJ2-3, with a weak D call TRBD2 (5 bases). Germline V gene lookup returns CDR1 SGDLS and CDR2 YYNGEE. The germline V and J ends were trimmed by 6 bases and 0 bases, with 14 bases remaining between them. The CDR3 length is 15 residues.

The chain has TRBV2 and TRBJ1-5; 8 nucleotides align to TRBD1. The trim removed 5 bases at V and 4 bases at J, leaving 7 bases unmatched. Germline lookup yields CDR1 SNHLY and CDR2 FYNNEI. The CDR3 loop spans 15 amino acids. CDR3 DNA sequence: TGTGCCAGCAGTCTAGGACAGGGCCCTAATCAGCCCCAGCATTTT. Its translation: CASSLGQGPNQPQHF. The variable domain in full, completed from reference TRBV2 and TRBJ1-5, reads EPEVTQTPSHQVTQMGQEVILRCVPISNHLYFYWYRQILGQKVEFLVSFYNNEISEKSEIFDDQFSVERPDGSNFTLKIRSTKLEDSAMYFCASSLGQGPNQPQHFGDGTRLSIL.

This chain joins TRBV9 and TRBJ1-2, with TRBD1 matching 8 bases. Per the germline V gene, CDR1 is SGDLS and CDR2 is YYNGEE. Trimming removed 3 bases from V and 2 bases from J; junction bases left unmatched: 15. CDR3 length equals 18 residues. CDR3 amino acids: CASSERGEDREPNYGYTF. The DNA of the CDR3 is TGTGCCAGCAGCGAGAGGGGGGAGGACAGGGAGCCCAACTATGGCTACACCTTC.

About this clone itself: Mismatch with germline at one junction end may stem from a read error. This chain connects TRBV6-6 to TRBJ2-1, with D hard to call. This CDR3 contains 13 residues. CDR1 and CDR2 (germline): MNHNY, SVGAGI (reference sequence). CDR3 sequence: CGSSGGSYNEQFF. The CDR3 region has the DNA TGTGGCAGCTCCGGCGGATCCTACAATGAGCAGTTCTTC.

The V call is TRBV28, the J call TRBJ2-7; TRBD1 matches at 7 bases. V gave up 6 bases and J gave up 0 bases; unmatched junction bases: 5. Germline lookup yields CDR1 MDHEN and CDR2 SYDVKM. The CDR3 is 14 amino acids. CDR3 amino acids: CASRTGTASYEQYF. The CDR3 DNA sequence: TGTGCCAGCAGAACTGGGACAGCCTCCTACGAGCAGTACTTC.

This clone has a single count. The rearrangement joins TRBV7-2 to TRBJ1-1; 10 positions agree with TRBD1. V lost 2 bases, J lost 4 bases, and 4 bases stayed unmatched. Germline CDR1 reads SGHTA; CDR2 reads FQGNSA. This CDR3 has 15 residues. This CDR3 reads CASSLRGTGATEAFF. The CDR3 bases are TGTGCCAGCAGCTTACGCGGGACAGGGGCCACTGAAGCTTTCTTT. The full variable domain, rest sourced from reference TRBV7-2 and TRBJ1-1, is GAGVSQSPSNKVTEKGKDVELRCDPISGHTALYWYRQSLGQGLEFLIYFQGNSAPDKSGLPSDRFSAERTGGSVSTLTIQRTQQEDSAVYLCASSLRGTGATEAFFGQGTRLTVV.

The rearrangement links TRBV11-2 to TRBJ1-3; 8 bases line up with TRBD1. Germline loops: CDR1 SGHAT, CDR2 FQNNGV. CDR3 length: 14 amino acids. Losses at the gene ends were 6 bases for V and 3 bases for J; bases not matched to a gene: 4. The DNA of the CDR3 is TGTGCCAGCAGTGGACAGGGACTTGGAAACACCATATATTTT. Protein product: CASSGQGLGNTIYF. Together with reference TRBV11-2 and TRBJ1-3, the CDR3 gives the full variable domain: EAGVAQSPRYKIIEKRQSVAFWCNPISGHATLYWYQQILGQGPKLLIQFQNNGVVDDSQLPKDRFSAERLKGVDSTLKIQPAKLEDSAVYLCASSGQGLGNTIYFGEGSWLTVV.

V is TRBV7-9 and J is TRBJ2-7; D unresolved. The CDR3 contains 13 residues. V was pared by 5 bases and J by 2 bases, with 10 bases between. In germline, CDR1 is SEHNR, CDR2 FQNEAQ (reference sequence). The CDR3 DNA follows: TGTGCCAGCAGCCCCTCCCGGGCCTACGAGCAGTACTTC. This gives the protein CASSPSRAYEQYF.

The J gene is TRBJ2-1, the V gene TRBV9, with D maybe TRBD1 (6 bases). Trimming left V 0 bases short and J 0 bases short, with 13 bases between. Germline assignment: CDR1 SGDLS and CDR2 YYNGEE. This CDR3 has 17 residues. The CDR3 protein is CASSVGVKGVSYNEQFF. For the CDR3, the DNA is TGTGCCAGCAGCGTAGGAGTTAAGGGGGTCTCCTACAATGAGCAGTTCTTC.

CDR3 sequence (DNA): TGTGCCAGCAGCTTCCAACAGGGTTCTAACACTGAAGCTTTCTTT. Translated, it gives CASSFQQGSNTEAFF. The chain uses TRBV7-9 and TRBJ1-1, with a weak D call TRBD1 (6 bases). Trimming left V 3 bases short and J 2 bases short, with 13 bases between. Germline loops: CDR1 SEHNR, CDR2 FQNEAQ (reference sequence). CDR3 length: 15 residues.

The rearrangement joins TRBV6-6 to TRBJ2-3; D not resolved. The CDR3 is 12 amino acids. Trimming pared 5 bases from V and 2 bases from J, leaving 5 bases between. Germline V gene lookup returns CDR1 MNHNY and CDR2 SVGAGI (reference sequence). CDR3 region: CASSAYTDTQYF. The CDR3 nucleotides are TGTGCCAGCAGTGCCTACACAGATACGCAGTATTTT.

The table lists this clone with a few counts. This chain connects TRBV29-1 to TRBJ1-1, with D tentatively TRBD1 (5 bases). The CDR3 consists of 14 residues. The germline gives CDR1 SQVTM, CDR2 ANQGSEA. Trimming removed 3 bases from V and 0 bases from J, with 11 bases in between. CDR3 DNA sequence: TGCAGCGTTGACCGCGCGGGGCTGAACACTGAAGCTTTCTTT. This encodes CSVDRAGLNTEAFF. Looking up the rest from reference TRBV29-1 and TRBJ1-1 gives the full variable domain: SAVISQKPSRDICQRGTSLTIQCQVDSQVTMMFWYRQQPGQSLTLIATANQGSEATYESGFVIDKFPISRPNLTFSTLTVSNMSPEDSSIYLCSVDRAGLNTEAFFGQGTRLTVV.

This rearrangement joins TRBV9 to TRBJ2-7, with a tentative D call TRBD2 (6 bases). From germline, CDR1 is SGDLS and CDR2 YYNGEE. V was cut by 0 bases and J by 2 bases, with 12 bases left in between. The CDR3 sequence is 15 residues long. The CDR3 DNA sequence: TGTGCCAGCAGCGTAGCGAGGGACTCCACCTACGAGCAGTACTTC. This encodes CASSVARDSTYEQYF. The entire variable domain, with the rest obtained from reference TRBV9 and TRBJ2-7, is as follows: DSGVTQTPKHLITATGQRVTLRCSPRSGDLSVYWYQQSLDQGLQFLIQYYNGEERAKGNILERFSAQQFPDLHSELNLSSLELGDSALYFCASSVARDSTYEQYFGPGTRLTVT.

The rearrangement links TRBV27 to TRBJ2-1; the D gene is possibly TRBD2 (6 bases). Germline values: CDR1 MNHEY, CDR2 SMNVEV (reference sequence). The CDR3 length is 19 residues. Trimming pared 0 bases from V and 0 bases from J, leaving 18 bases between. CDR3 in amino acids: CASSLSGLPRPSSYNEQFF. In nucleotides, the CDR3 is TGTGCCAGCAGTTTATCGGGACTCCCTCGACCTAGCTCCTACAATGAGCAGTTCTTC.

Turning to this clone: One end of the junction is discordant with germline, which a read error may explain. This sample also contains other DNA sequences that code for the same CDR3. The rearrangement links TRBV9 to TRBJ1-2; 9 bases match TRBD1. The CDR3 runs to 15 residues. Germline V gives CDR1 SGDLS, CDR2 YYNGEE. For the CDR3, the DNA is TGTGCTAGCAGCCTCGGGACAGGGCCTAACTATGGCTACACCTTC. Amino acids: CASSLGTGPNYGYTF.

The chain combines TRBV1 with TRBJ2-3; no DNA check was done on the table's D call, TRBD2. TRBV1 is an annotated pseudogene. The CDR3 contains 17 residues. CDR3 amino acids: CTSSQLWYGGGTDTQYF. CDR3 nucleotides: TGCACCAGCAGCCAATTGTGGTATGGGGGGGGTACAGATACGCAGTATTTT.